Here is one T cell receptor beta chain with its context. The antigen is not known. The data were obtained in a study of OX40 agonist ivuxolimab in advanced cancers. The CDR3 is made up of 15 amino acids. With 3 bases clipped from V and 5 bases from J, the junction kept 7 bases outside the gene matches. CDR1 is GTSNPN and CDR2 is SVGIG in the germline V gene (reference sequence). Overall study findings and caveats: Among the lowest peripheral clonal expansion occurred in 0.1-3.0 mg/kg partial responders. Expanded clones belonging to CD8+ T cells outnumbered, on average, those of CD4+.

Sequencing was performed with immunoSEQ multiplex PCR; in TCRdb, only in-frame clones are kept and a portion is missing. Of about 75,000 clones in the sample, 86% were seen once. Sequencing was performed on CD4+ or CD8+ T cells sorted from blood, taken in a trial of the OX40 agonist ivuxolimab. The gene calls are TRBV30 and TRBJ1-4, with 9 bases that match TRBD1. The receptor comes from an adult with an advanced solid tumor such as melanoma, head and neck, liver or kidney cancer. The DNA for the CDR3 is TGTGCCTGGAGACGCGGGGGGACAGGGAATGAAAAACTGTTTTTT. Its protein product is CAWRRGGTGNEKLFF. Complete variable domain (other parts from reference TRBV30 and TRBJ1-4): SQTIHQWPATLVQPVGSPLSLECTVEGTSNPNLYWYRQAAGRGLQLLFYSVGIGQISSEVPQNLSASRPQDRQFILSSKKLLLSDSGFYLCAWRRGGTGNEKLFFGSGTQLSVL.